Listed below are T cell receptor beta chains from one sample, sequenced in a study of post-analysis software for immune sequencing data. TCRdb re-analysed the PCR reads in MiXCR, keeping a single row per CDR3 protein. The profile shows about 770,000 distinct CDR3 sequences, 46% of them singletons. The sequenced sample was blood. These receptors all come from a girl between 10 and 17 years old with multiple sclerosis. Each CDR3 is given with its conserved first and last residue. D genes are given only for firm matches. Some rows mark clone size as missing; the rest say once, few, many or name a class of expanded clone.

j_call v_call clone_size d_call cdr3_nt cdr3_aa
TRBJ2-7 TRBV6-2/TRBV6-3 - TRBD2 TGTGCCAGCAGTTACTCAGGAGCGGGAGGATTCCAGTACTTC CASSYSGAGGFQYF
TRBJ2-7 TRBV6-2/TRBV6-3 few TRBD2 TGTGCCAGCAGTTACGGGTACTTCGGGACTAGGTCCTACGAGCAGTACTTC CASSYGYFGTRSYEQYF
TRBJ2-2 TRBV9 - TRBD2 TGTGCCAGCAGCCCACCGGGACTAGCGGGAGTTACCGGGGAGCTGTTTTTT CASSPPGLAGVTGELFF
TRBJ2-3 TRBV7-2 many - TGTGCCAGCAGCTGGCGACCTCGAGATACGCAGTATTTT CASSWRPRDTQYF
TRBJ2-7 TRBV7-2 few TRBD1 TGTGCCAGCAGCTTAGTACAGGGGGACTACGAGCAGTACTTC CASSLVQGDYEQYF
TRBJ2-1 TRBV5-1 - TRBD2 TGCGCCAGCAGCCACAGTCAGCGGGAGGGCCGGAATGAGCAGTTCTTC CASSHSQREGRNEQFF
TRBJ2-1 TRBV7-6 - - TGTGCCAGCAGCTTAAATACAGGGAGTGGGAATGAGCAGTTCTTC CASSLNTGSGNEQFF
TRBJ2-5 TRBV7-3 - - TGTGCCAGCAGCTTAACGGGTGGGTCGTGGGAGTACTTC CASSLTGGSWEYF
TRBJ2-7 TRBV20-1 few - TGCAGTGCTAGACATCAGGGAAACCACGAGCAGTACTTC CSARHQGNHEQYF
TRBJ2-1 TRBV5-5 - TRBD2 TGTGCCAGCAGCCGCGGCGGATCGAGCGGGAGAGTAAGGTACAATGAGCAGTTCTTC CASSRGGSSGRVRYNEQFF
TRBJ2-7 TRBV28 - TRBD2 TGTGCCAGCTCTTTACCCAGCGGGAGTTACTCCTACGAGCAGTACTTC CASSLPSGSYSYEQYF
TRBJ2-1 TRBV20-1 - - TGCAGTGCTCTAGGAATAGTCAATGAGCAGTTCTTC CSALGIVNEQFF
TRBJ1-2 TRBV29-1 - - TGCAGCGGTGAGTCGGGATTCGGTGGCTACACCTTC CSGESGFGGYTF
TRBJ1-1 TRBV7-9 - TRBD1 TGTGCCAGCAGCTTAGATGCGGGACAGGTCGCTTTCTTT CASSLDAGQVAFF
TRBJ2-2 TRBV7-3 once - TGTGCCAGCAGCTCACCCTTGGGCACCGGGGAGCTGTTTTTT CASSSPLGTGELFF
TRBJ2-5 TRBV12-5 - - TGTGCTAGTGGTTTGGTCGGGGCAGAAGCATCCGCGGAGACCCAGTACTTC CASGLVGAEASAETQYF
TRBJ2-1 TRBV29-1 - - TGCAGCGTTGAACTCCGATACAATGAGCAGTTCTTC CSVELRYNEQFF